The TCR beta chain under discussion was sequenced for a study of blood T cell repertoires in COVID-19 (TCRdb year 2020). Describing the broader study: Collaborator samples came from the United States, Italy and Spain and covered acute and convalescent phases of COVID-19. Where available, HLA class I and class II types were obtained from metadata supplied by the sample provider rather than from assay-based typing. The prospective study material was composed of cDNA or gDNA derived from T cells, B-cell-depleted T cells, or PBMCs. Deeply sampled blood TCRbeta repertoires from subjects exposed to, actively infected with, or recovered from COVID-19 were included in the dataset. Sample metadata almost always included a de-identified subject ID, COVID-19 status, age in years and sex. The repertoires were made available in a free public database intended to serve as a resource for research on the immune response to SARS-CoV-2. Samples came from the ongoing ImmuneRACE study (first 160 participants) plus 1,254 subjects from 6 global collaborators.

Points on this clone: The specificity of this receptor is unknown. No per-base quality is available; no much larger clone lies one base away.

Collaborating institutions collected whole blood in K2EDTA tubes following their own protocols. For TCRbeta analysis, collaborators shipped samples as frozen whole blood, isolated PBMCs, or DNA extracted from either of those sample types. CDR1 and CDR2, per the germline V gene, are KGHDR and SFDVKD. Cut back by 5 bases and 3 bases, the V and J ends lie 3 bases apart. The CDR3 sequence holds 12 residues, the cysteine and phenylalanine included. Only the CDR3 portion is preserved as DNA: 36 bases, with reading frame beginning at the first base. Findings and caveats that apply to the study as a whole: The quantity of clinical and demographic metadata differed by source and by participant and was supplied without curation.

TCRbeta CDR3 regions were amplified from genomic DNA by means of the immunoSEQ Assay, a bias-controlled multiplex PCR. As for how the authors treated the data: The number of nucleated cells in each sample was estimated by amplification of reference gene primers within the assay. Sequence reads were collapsed and filtered to measure the absolute abundance of every unique TCRbeta CDR3 rearrangement. For each sample, productive Simpson clonality was calculated by taking the square root of Simpson's diversity index across productive rearrangements. TCRdb's version of the immuneACCESS table is confined to in-frame rearrangements and falls short of the full clone set. An unresolved V gene accounts for under half of the shortfall where checked; the remainder is of unknown origin. Clone size and the V and J calls come from that table; the DNA yielded D and trimming. This sample gives roughly 48,000 clones in total; roughly 86% of them show up just once. The ten largest clones represent over 11% of the sample.

The V and J genes are TRBV24-1 and TRBJ2-2, with the identity of the D gene unclear. The material sequenced was peripheral blood. The sequence was collected from a human donor in a cohort sampled during active COVID-19. The DNA sequence is given as TGTGCCACCAGTGGCGACACCGGGGAGCTGTTTTTT. Its amino acids are CATSGDTGELFF.